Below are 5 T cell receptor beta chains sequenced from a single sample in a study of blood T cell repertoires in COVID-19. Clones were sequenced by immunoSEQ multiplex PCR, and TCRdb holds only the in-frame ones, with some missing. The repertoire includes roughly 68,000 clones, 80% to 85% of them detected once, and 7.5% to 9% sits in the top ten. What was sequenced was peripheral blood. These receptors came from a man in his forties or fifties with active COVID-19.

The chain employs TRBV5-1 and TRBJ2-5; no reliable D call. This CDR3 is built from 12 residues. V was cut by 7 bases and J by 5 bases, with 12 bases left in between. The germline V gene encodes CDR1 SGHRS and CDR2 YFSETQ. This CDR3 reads CASFQVWETQYF. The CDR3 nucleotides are TGCGCCAGCTTCCAGGTCTGGGAGACCCAGTACTTC.

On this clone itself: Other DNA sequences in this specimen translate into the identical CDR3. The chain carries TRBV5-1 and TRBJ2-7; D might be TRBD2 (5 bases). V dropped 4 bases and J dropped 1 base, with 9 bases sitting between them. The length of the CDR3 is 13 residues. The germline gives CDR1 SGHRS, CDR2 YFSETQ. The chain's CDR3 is CASSPDSSYEQYF. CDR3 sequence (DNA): TGCGCCAGCAGCCCGGACTCATCCTACGAGCAGTACTTC.

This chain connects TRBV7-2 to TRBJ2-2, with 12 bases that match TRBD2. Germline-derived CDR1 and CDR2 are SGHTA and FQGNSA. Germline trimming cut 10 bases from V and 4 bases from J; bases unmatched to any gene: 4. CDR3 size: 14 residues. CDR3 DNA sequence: TGTGCCACCGGACTAGCGGGAAGCACCGGGGAGCTGTTTTTT. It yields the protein CATGLAGSTGELFF.

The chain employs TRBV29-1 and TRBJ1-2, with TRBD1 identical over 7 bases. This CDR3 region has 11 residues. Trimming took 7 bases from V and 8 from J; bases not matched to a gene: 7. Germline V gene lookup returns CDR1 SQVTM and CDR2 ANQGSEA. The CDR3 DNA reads TGCAGCGGACTGACAGGGTACGGCTACACCTTC. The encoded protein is CSGLTGYGYTF.

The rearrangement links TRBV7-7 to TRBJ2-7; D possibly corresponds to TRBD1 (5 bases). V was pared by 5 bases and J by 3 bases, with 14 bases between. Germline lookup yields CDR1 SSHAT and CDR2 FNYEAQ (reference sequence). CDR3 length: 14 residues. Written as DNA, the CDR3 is TGTGCCAGCAGCCTAGAGTTAGGGGACTACGAGCAGTACTTC. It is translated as CASSLELGDYEQYF. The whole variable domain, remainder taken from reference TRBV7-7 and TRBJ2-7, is GAGVSQSPRYKVTKRGQDVTLRCDPISSHATLYWYQQALGQGPEFLTYFNYEAQPDKSGLPSDRFSAERPEGSISTLTIQRTEQRDSAMYRCASSLELGDYEQYFGPGTRLTVT.